What follows are 21 T cell receptor beta chains derived from one specimen sequenced in a study of PD-1 blockade in classical Hodgkin lymphoma. Sequencing was performed with immunoSEQ multiplex PCR; in TCRdb, only in-frame clones are kept and a portion is missing. In the table there are about 85,000 clones, around 90% of which are singletons. Every patient was affected by relapse after autologous stem cell transplantation, while exposure to brentuximab vedotin was not uniform. Sequenced here: peripheral blood mononuclear cells (PBMCs), sampled before the second cycle of nivolumab. Receptor source: a human donor with classical Hodgkin lymphoma.

The CDR3 loop is CAWSSAGNEQFF. CDR3 coding DNA: TGTGCCTGGAGTTCGGCGGGGAATGAGCAGTTCTTC. This chain joins TRBV30 and TRBJ2-1; tentatively, D is TRBD2 (6 bases). Germline values: CDR1 GTSNPN, CDR2 SVGIG (reference sequence). The V and J ends lost 2 bases and 7 bases respectively, with 9 bases between them. The CDR3 covers 12 residues.

The chain is built from TRBV4-1 and TRBJ1-5; 7 bases fit TRBD1. The CDR3 sequence is 15 residues long. The V segment lost 2 bases and the J segment 3 bases; nucleotides outside the gene matches: 4. The V gene's germline CDR1 is MGHRA and CDR2 YSYEKL. DNA for the CDR3: TGCGCCAGCAGCCAATACACAGGGGTCAATCAGCCCCAGCATTTT. This encodes CASSQYTGVNQPQHF.

This clone was found once. The chain combines TRBV5-1 with TRBJ2-7; perhaps TRBD2 as D (5 bases). This CDR3 spans 15 amino acids. V was shortened by 2 bases and J by 1 base, with 13 bases between the two germline ends. CDR1 is SGHRS, CDR2 YFSETQ, per germline. The CDR3 sequence is CASSFGGFTSYEQYF. As DNA, the CDR3 is TGCGCCAGCAGCTTTGGCGGGTTTACATCCTACGAGCAGTACTTC.

This sequence joins TRBV6-5 and TRBJ1-6; maybe TRBD1 (6 bases). The germline V gene encodes CDR1 MNHEY and CDR2 SVGAGI. The V and J ends lost 7 bases and 6 bases respectively, with 13 bases between them. The CDR3 consists of 14 residues. The DNA of the CDR3 is TGTGCCAGCACCCCGAACAGGGTTAATTCACCCCTCCACTTT. Its translation is CASTPNRVNSPLHF.

This chain connects TRBV19 to TRBJ2-4, with D tentatively TRBD1 or TRBD2 (5 bases each). Germline lookup yields CDR1 LNHDA and CDR2 SQIVND (reference sequence). The length of the CDR3 is 15 residues. Trimming stripped 3 bases from V and 0 bases from J, with 9 bases between. CDR3 loop: CASSIGTLAKNIQYF. The CDR3 nucleotides read TGTGCCAGTAGTATTGGGACCCTAGCCAAAAACATTCAGTACTTC.

Turning to this clone: An end of the junction differs from the germline gene, which may be a read error. At the DNA level, this CDR3 is encoded by other sequences in the same sample as well. The chain carries TRBV19 and TRBJ1-1; TRBD1 might be the D (5 bases). This CDR3 contains 13 residues. Per germline, CDR1 LNHDA and CDR2 SQIVND (reference sequence). The CDR3, as DNA: TGTGCCAGTAGACTGCAGGGAGCCCCTGAAGCCTTCTTT. It encodes CASRLQGAPEAFF.

This clone was picked up one time. Other DNA sequences in the same sample also yield this CDR3. The chain's CDR3 is CASSVEGSTDTQYF. DNA of the CDR3: TGTGCCAGCAGCGTAGAGGGAAGCACAGATACGCAGTATTTT. V and J are TRBV9 and TRBJ2-3; D ambiguous. The CDR3 covers 14 residues. In germline, CDR1 is SGDLS, CDR2 YYNGEE. Trimming took 0 bases from V and 0 from J, leaving 5 bases between them.

This chain joins TRBV28 and TRBJ2-3; D is undetermined. CDR1 is MDHEN and CDR2 is SYDVKM in the germline V gene. V lost 4 bases and J lost 0, with 8 bases in between. This CDR3 is 14 amino acids long. Here the CDR3 DNA reads TGTGCCAGCAGTTACGACCCAAGCACAGATACGCAGTATTTT. It encodes CASSYDPSTDTQYF.

For this clone: Compared with germline, one end of the junction differs, possibly owing to a read error. The chain joins TRBV6-6 to TRBJ2-3, with D perhaps matching TRBD2 (5 bases). Germline CDR1 is MNHNY and CDR2 is SVGAGI (reference sequence). This CDR3 is 15 amino acids long. The CDR3 loop reads CTSSYAGGSTDTQYF. The CDR3 region has the DNA TGTACCAGCAGTTACGCGGGCGGTAGCACAGATACGCAGTATTTT.

The CDR3 DNA reads as TGTGCCAGTAGTACCAGAGGGGGGCTTAGAACTGAAGCTTTCTTT. This sequence encodes CASSTRGGLRTEAFF. The V call is TRBV19, the J call TRBJ1-1; the D gene is possibly TRBD1 (6 bases). Trimming cost V 4 bases and J 5 bases, with 17 bases left between them. The CDR3 runs to 15 residues. Germline-derived CDR1 and CDR2 are LNHDA and SQIVND (reference sequence).

The gene calls are TRBV5-4 and TRBJ1-4, with 8 bases identical to TRBD1. CDR3 size: 14 residues. Unmatched junction bases numbered 6, after V lost 3 bases and J lost 8 bases. The germline V gene encodes CDR1 SGHNT and CDR2 YYREEE (reference sequence). DNA of the CDR3: TGTGCCAGCAGCTCCGGACAGGGCGGGGAAAAACTGTTTTTT. This sequence encodes CASSSGQGGEKLFF.

The rearrangement uses TRBV7-7 and TRBJ2-1; TRBD1 agrees at 8 bases. This CDR3 contains 14 residues. V was pared by 6 bases and J by 5 bases, with 6 bases of the junction left unmatched. Germline lookup yields CDR1 SSHAT and CDR2 FNYEAQ (reference sequence). This chain's CDR3 is CASSSDRVNNEQFF. In DNA form, the CDR3 reads TGTGCCAGCAGTTCGGACAGGGTGAACAATGAGCAGTTCTTC.

The CDR3 nucleotides are TGTGCCAGCAGTTTGTTCGAGAATTCACCCCTCCACTTT. This codes for CASSLFENSPLHF. V usage is TRBV6-5 and J usage is TRBJ1-6; D is undetermined. Germline CDR1 and CDR2: MNHEY and SVGAGI. Trimming cost V 4 bases and J 7 bases, with 8 bases left between them. The CDR3 loop spans 13 amino acids.

The rearrangement uses TRBV27 and TRBJ1-4; possible D gene TRBD1, 5 bases. Germline assignment: CDR1 MNHEY and CDR2 SMNVEV (reference sequence). The CDR3 runs to 11 residues. V lost 8 bases, J lost 7 bases, and 8 bases lay in between. The CDR3 DNA follows: TGTGCCAGCTTAGGGGCTGAAAAACTGTTTTTT. Amino acids: CASLGAEKLFF.

The chain carries TRBV9 and TRBJ2-5; D tentatively fits TRBD1 or TRBD2 (6 bases each). The V end was cut by 0 bases, the J end by 5 bases, with 17 bases between. The CDR3 length is 16 residues. Germline loops: CDR1 SGDLS, CDR2 YYNGEE. In nucleotides, the CDR3 is TGTGCCAGCAGCGTAGGGGACCCGGGGGCGGGGGAGACCCAGTACTTC. Encoded protein: CASSVGDPGAGETQYF. Variable domain in full (rest from reference TRBV9 and TRBJ2-5): DSGVTQTPKHLITATGQRVTLRCSPRSGDLSVYWYQQSLDQGLQFLIQYYNGEERAKGNILERFSAQQFPDLHSELNLSSLELGDSALYFCASSVGDPGAGETQYFGPGTRLLVL.

The chain links TRBV4-1 to TRBJ2-3; D may be TRBD2 (5 bases). The length of the CDR3 is 14 residues. Per germline, CDR1 MGHRA and CDR2 YSYEKL. The V end lost 0 bases, the J end lost 5 bases, and 9 bases lay between the germline ends. The CDR3 nucleotides read TGCGCCAGCAGCCAAGATTCGGGAAAAGATACGCAGTATTTT. As protein: CASSQDSGKDTQYF.

The V and J genes are TRBV6-5 and TRBJ2-7, with D perhaps TRBD1 or TRBD2 (5 bases each). The CDR3 is 15 residues long. Trimming left V 4 bases short and J 0 bases short, with 13 bases between. Per the germline V gene, CDR1 is MNHEY and CDR2 is SVGAGI. In DNA, the CDR3 is TGTGCCAGCAGTTTAACACCGAGGGGCTCCTACGAGCAGTACTTC. This codes for CASSLTPRGSYEQYF.

The chain links TRBV27 to TRBJ1-4; no definite D call. The CDR3 is 16 residues long. Germline V lookup: CDR1 MNHEY, CDR2 SMNVEV (reference sequence). Trimming took 4 bases from V and 8 from J, leaving 20 bases between them. CDR3 nucleotide sequence: TGTGCCAGCAGTTCCCTCGTTGGGCCGATTGGGGAAAAACTGTTTTTT. It encodes CASSSLVGPIGEKLFF.

This chain joins TRBV28 and TRBJ2-2; a weak D match, TRBD2 (5 bases). Germline CDR1 reads MDHEN; CDR2 reads SYDVKM. This CDR3 is built from 13 residues. The V gene lost 5 bases and the J gene lost 6 bases, with 10 bases spanning the gap. The CDR3 spells CASSPSGSGELFF. CDR3 coding DNA: TGTGCCAGCAGTCCAAGCGGATCCGGGGAGCTGTTTTTT.

This rearrangement joins TRBV6-6 to TRBJ2-7; tentatively, D is TRBD2 (5 bases). V was pared by 2 bases and J by 0 bases, with 8 bases between. Germline V gene data show CDR1 as MNHNY and CDR2 as SVGAGI (reference sequence). The CDR3 loop spans 14 amino acids. DNA of the CDR3: TGTGCCAGCAGTTACAGGACTGACTCCTACGAGCAGTACTTC. Its protein is CASSYRTDSYEQYF.

J is TRBJ2-2 and V is TRBV5-1; 10 positions agree with TRBD2. This CDR3 contains 16 residues. The germline CDR1 and CDR2 sequences are SGHRS and YFSETQ. V lost 1 base to trimming and J lost 5 bases; unmatched junction nucleotides: 5. The CDR3 DNA is TGCGCCAGCAGCTTGCCTAGCGGGAGAGGAACCGGGGAGCTGTTTTTT. The encoded protein is CASSLPSGRGTGELFF.